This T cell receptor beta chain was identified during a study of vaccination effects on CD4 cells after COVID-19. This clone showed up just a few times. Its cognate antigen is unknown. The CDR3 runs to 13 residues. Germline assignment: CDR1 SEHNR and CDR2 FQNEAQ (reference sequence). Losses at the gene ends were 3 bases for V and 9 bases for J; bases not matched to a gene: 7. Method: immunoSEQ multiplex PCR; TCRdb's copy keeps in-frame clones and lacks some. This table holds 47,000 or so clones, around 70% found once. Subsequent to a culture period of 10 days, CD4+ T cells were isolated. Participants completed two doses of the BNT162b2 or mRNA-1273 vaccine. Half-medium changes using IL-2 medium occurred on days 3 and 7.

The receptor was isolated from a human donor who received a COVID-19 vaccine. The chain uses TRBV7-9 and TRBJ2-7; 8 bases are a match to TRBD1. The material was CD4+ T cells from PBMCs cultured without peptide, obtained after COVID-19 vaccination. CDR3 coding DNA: TGTGCCAGCAGCTTCGGACAGGGAAGTGTGCAGTACTTC. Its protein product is CASSFGQGSVQYF.